These 20 T cell receptor beta chains originate from one sample sequenced in a study of blood T cell repertoires in COVID-19. TCRdb keeps only in-frame clones here, not all; method: immunoSEQ multiplex PCR. The sample has about 250,000 clones, 65% to 85% seen once; the top ten hold roughly 7.8%. Sequenced material: peripheral blood. These receptors all come from a man between 35 and 55 years old with active or convalescent COVID-19.

This chain joins TRBV15 and TRBJ1-1, with TRBD1 matching 7 bases. Germline values: CDR1 LNHNV, CDR2 YYDKDF (reference sequence). V was clipped by 3 bases and J by 5 bases; unmatched bases: 9. The CDR3 has 15 residues. The CDR3 sequence is CATSSPGQLVTEAFF. The CDR3 DNA follows: TGTGCCACCAGCAGCCCGGGACAGTTGGTAACTGAAGCTTTCTTT.

This sequence joins TRBV18 and TRBJ1-1; D unresolved. This CDR3 has 15 residues. V shed 3 bases and J shed 1 base, with 12 bases lying between them. Looked up from germline, CDR1 is KGHSH and CDR2 is LQKENI. Here the CDR3 reads CASSPGVVTNTEAFF. The CDR3 DNA reads as TGTGCCAGCTCACCCGGGGTAGTTACGAACACTGAAGCTTTCTTT.

The chain combines TRBV7-2 with TRBJ2-7; TRBD1 matches at 9 bases. The CDR3 totals 15 residues. Unmatched junction bases numbered 10, after V lost 4 bases and J lost 6 bases. Per germline, CDR1 SGHTA and CDR2 FQGNSA. CDR3 DNA sequence: TGTGCCAGCAGCTCCGGGGGGACAGGGTGGGCCGAGCAGTACTTC. Encoded protein: CASSSGGTGWAEQYF.

The genes are TRBV15 and TRBJ2-1, with 11 bases aligning to TRBD2. The CDR3 loop spans 16 amino acids. V trimming: 0 bases; J trimming: 6 bases; junction bases outside the gene matches: 4. Germline V lookup: CDR1 LNHNV, CDR2 YYDKDF (reference sequence). CDR3 amino acids: CATSRDRLAGGNEQFF. In DNA form, the CDR3 reads TGTGCCACCAGCAGAGATCGGCTAGCGGGAGGCAATGAGCAGTTCTTC.

This clone occurred once. The chain employs TRBV7-9 and TRBJ1-4; 7 positions agree with TRBD1. Per germline, CDR1 SEHNR and CDR2 FQNEAQ (reference sequence). The CDR3 sequence is 13 residues long. V lost 6 bases and J lost 3; bases outside the gene matches: 1. As DNA, the CDR3 is TGTGCCAGCAGGGGACAGCCTAATGAAAAACTGTTTTTT. This codes for CASRGQPNEKLFF. Filled out from reference TRBV7-9 and TRBJ1-4, the complete variable domain reads DTGVSQNPRHKITKRGQNVTFRCDPISEHNRLYWYRQTLGQGPEFLTYFQNEAQLEKSRLLSDRFSAERPKGSFSTLEIQRTEQGDSAMYLCASRGQPNEKLFFGSGTQLSVL.

J is TRBJ2-7 and V is TRBV5-8; 9 nucleotides match TRBD1. The CDR3 is made up of 14 amino acids. The V gene's germline CDR1 is SGHTS and CDR2 YDEGEE. The V and J ends lost 3 bases and 5 bases, in that order; junction bases with no gene match: 6. CDR3 protein: CASSSRDRDHEQYF. The CDR3 region has the DNA TGTGCCAGCAGCTCGAGGGACAGGGACCACGAGCAGTACTTC.

The chain carries TRBV4-3 and TRBJ1-2; 8 bases agree with TRBD1. Per the germline V gene, CDR1 is LGHNA and CDR2 is YSLEER. V was pared by 6 bases and J by 4 bases, with 1 base of the junction left unmatched. This CDR3 is 12 amino acids long. The CDR3, as DNA: TGCGCCAGCAGTACAGGGGGCTATGGCTACACCTTC. Translation: CASSTGGYGYTF.

In its sample, this clone was seen many times. The gene calls are TRBV5-1 and TRBJ2-1; 7 positions match TRBD1. Looked up from germline, CDR1 is SGHRS and CDR2 is YFSETQ. This CDR3 has 14 amino acids. V trimming: 4 bases; J trimming: 6 bases; junction bases outside the gene matches: 7. The CDR3 sequence is CASSVDRVGNEQFF. The CDR3 bases are TGCGCCAGCAGCGTCGACAGGGTCGGCAATGAGCAGTTCTTC.

This clone was recorded only once. The chain uses TRBV13 and TRBJ2-2; TRBD2 might be the D (5 bases). The CDR3 extends over 17 amino acids. Trimming took 2 bases from V and 3 from J, leaving 16 bases between them. Germline CDR1 and CDR2: PRHDT and FYEKMQ (reference sequence). The CDR3 sequence: CASSLIHGGPYTGELFF. DNA of the CDR3: TGTGCCAGCAGCTTAATCCATGGCGGGCCCTACACCGGGGAGCTGTTTTTT. Together with reference TRBV13 and TRBJ2-2, the CDR3 gives the full variable domain: AAGVIQSPRHLIKEKRETATLKCYPIPRHDTVYWYQQGPGQDPQFLISFYEKMQSDKGSIPDRFSAQQFSDYHSELNMSSLELGDSALYFCASSLIHGGPYTGELFFGEGSRLTVL.

This clone was seen a handful of times. This sequence joins TRBV3-1 (or the pseudogene TRBV3-2) and TRBJ2-6, with a possible D match to TRBD1 (5 bases). CDR3 length: 16 residues. Trimming pared 1 base from V and 2 bases from J, leaving 9 bases between. CDR1 is LGHDT and CDR2 is YNNKEL in the germline V gene (reference sequence). The CDR3 is CASSQGWGTGANVLTF. The CDR3 nucleotides read TGTGCCAGCAGCCAAGGTTGGGGCACTGGGGCCAACGTCCTGACTTTC.

The CDR3 reads CASSWTSFYNEQFF. The CDR3 region has the DNA TGTGCCAGCAGTTGGACTAGCTTCTACAATGAGCAGTTCTTC. The chain couples TRBV2 to TRBJ2-1; 8 nucleotides match TRBD2. The CDR3 consists of 14 residues. Germline-derived CDR1 and CDR2 are SNHLY and FYNNEI. Unmatched junction bases numbered 3, after V lost 5 bases and J lost 3 bases. The full variable domain, completed using reference TRBV2 and TRBJ2-1, is EPEVTQTPSHQVTQMGQEVILRCVPISNHLYFYWYRQILGQKVEFLVSFYNNEISEKSEIFDDQFSVERPDGSNFTLKIRSTKLEDSAMYFCASSWTSFYNEQFFGPGTRLTVL.

The rearrangement joins TRBV30 to TRBJ2-7, with TRBD1 as a possible D gene (6 bases). The CDR3 is made up of 12 amino acids. V was pared by 3 bases and J by 1 base, with 7 bases between. Germline loops: CDR1 GTSNPN, CDR2 SVGIG (reference sequence). The CDR3 DNA sequence: TGTGCCTGGAGGGACAGTTCCTACGAGCAGTACTTC. Translated, it gives CAWRDSSYEQYF.

The J gene is TRBJ2-7, the V gene TRBV10-1; a weak D match, TRBD2 (6 bases). The CDR3 has 13 amino acids. V lost 9 bases and J lost 0, with 12 bases in between. Germline V gene data show CDR1 as WNHNN and CDR2 as SYGVQD (reference sequence). In DNA, the CDR3 is TGCGCCAGGATGCGGGATTACTCCTACGAGCAGTACTTC. Protein product: CARMRDYSYEQYF.

The chain carries TRBV30 and TRBJ1-4; D perhaps matches TRBD1 (5 bases). V was trimmed by 2 bases and J by 4 bases, leaving 11 bases between them. The CDR3 has 14 residues. CDR1 GTSNPN and CDR2 SVGIG come from the germline V gene (reference sequence). CDR3 nucleotides: TGTGCCTGGAGTAAAGGGGTCCTTAATGAAAAACTGTTTTTT. This translates into CAWSKGVLNEKLFF.

This clone is a singleton in its sample. The chain joins TRBV5-1 to TRBJ1-4; D not certain. This CDR3 comprises 19 residues. Trimming cost V 1 base and J 0 bases, with 19 bases left between them. CDR1 and CDR2 (germline): SGHRS, YFSETQ. For the CDR3, the DNA is TGCGCCAGCAGCTTGCGTGGTGGCGGAGAGTCTTCAACTAATGAAAAACTGTTTTTT. It yields the protein CASSLRGGGESSTNEKLFF.

The J gene is TRBJ1-5, the V gene TRBV18; TRBD1 matches 9 bases. V lost 5 bases to trimming and J lost 7 bases; unmatched junction nucleotides: 12. Germline-derived CDR1 and CDR2 are KGHSH and LQKENI. The CDR3 has 16 amino acids. In DNA, the CDR3 is TGTGCCAGCTCAACCGGGACAGGGCCCGGGGTACAGCCCCAGCATTTT. Translation: CASSTGTGPGVQPQHF.

The rearrangement uses TRBV4-2 and TRBJ2-7; no reliable D call. The V gene's germline CDR1 is LGHNA and CDR2 YNFKEQ. The CDR3 runs to 12 residues. Trimming left V 0 bases short and J 3 bases short, with 3 bases between. The CDR3 coding sequence is TGTGCCAGCAGCCAAGACAGCTACGAGCAGTACTTC. Its translation is CASSQDSYEQYF.

This chain joins TRBV18 and TRBJ2-6; 11 bases are shared with TRBD2. V lost 3 bases to trimming and J lost 0 bases; unmatched junction nucleotides: 7. This CDR3 contains 19 residues. CDR1 and CDR2 from the germline V gene are KGHSH and LQKENI. This CDR3 reads CASSPKPTSGASGANVLTF. The CDR3, as DNA: TGTGCCAGCTCACCCAAGCCGACTAGCGGGGCCTCTGGGGCCAACGTCCTGACTTTC.

This chain uses TRBV5-1 with TRBJ1-5; unclear D gene. The V gene's germline CDR1 is SGHRS and CDR2 YFSETQ. The CDR3 contains 12 residues. Trimming shortened V by 0 bases and J by 6 bases, and 4 bases separated the two germline ends. Written as DNA, the CDR3 is TGCGCCAGCAGCTTGGACAGTCAGCCCCAGCATTTT. Protein: CASSLDSQPQHF.

This clone was observed a single time. This CDR3 reads CASSPLHGGTQYF. The CDR3 DNA reads as TGTGCCAGCAGCCCCCTCCACGGGGGGACCCAGTACTTC. The chain recombines TRBV7-6 with TRBJ2-5, with D perhaps matching TRBD2 (6 bases). Germline V lookup: CDR1 SGHVS, CDR2 FNYEAQ. Trimming took 5 bases from V and 7 from J, leaving 14 bases between them. This CDR3 has 13 residues.